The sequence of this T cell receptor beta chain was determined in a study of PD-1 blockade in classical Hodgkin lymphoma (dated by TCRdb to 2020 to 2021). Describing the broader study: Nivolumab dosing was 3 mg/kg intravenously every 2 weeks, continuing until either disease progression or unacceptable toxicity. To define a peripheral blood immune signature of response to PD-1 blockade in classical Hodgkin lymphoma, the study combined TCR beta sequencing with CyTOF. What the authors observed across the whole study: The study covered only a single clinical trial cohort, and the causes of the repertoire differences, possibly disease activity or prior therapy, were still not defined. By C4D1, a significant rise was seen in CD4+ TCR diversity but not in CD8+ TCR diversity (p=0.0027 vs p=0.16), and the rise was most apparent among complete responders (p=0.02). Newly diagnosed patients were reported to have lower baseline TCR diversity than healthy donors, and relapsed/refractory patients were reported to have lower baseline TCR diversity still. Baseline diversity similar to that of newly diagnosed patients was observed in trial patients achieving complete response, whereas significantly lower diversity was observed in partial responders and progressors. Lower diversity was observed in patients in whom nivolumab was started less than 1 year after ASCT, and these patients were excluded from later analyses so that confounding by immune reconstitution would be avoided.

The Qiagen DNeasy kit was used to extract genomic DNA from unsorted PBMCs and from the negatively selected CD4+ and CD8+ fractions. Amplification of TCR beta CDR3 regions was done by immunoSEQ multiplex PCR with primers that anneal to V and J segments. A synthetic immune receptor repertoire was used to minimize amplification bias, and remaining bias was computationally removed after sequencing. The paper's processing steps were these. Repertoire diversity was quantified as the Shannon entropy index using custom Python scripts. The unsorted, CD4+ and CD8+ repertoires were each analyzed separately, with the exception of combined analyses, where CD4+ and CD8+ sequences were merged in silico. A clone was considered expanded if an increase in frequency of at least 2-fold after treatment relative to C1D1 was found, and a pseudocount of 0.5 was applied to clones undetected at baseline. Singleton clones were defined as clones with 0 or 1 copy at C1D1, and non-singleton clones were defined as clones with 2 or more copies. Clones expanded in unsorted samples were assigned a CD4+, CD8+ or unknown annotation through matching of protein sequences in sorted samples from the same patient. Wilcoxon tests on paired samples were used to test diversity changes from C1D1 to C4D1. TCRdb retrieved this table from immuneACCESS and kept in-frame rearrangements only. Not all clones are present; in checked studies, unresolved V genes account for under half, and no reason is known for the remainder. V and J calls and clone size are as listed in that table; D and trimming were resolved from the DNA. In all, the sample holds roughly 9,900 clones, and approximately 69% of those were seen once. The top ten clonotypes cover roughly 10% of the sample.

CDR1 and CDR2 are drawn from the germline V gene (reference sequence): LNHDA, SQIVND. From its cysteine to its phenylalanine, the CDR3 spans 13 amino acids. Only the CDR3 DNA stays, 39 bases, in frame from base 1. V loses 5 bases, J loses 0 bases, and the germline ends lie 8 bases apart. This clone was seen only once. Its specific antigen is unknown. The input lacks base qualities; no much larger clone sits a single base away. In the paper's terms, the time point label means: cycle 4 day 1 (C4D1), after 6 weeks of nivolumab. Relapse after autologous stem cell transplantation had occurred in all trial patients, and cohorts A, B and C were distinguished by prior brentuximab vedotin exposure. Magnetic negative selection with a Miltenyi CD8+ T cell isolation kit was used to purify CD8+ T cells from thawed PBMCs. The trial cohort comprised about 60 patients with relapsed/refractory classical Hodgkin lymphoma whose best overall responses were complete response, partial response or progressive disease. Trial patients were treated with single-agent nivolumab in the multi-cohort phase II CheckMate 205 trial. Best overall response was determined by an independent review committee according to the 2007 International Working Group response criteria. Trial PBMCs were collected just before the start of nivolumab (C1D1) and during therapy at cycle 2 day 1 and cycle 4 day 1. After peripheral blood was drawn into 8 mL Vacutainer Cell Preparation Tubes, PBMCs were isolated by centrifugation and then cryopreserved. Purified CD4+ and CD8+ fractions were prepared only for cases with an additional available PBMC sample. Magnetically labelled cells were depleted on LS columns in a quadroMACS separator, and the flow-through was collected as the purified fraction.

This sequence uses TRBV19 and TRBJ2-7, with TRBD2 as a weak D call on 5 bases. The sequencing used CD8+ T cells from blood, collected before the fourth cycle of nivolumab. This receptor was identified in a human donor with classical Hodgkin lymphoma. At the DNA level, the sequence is TGTGCCAGTAGTGCGGGCCTCTCCTACGAGCAGTACTTC. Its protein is CASSAGLSYEQYF.